These T cell receptor beta chains were read from a single sample in a study of OX40 agonist ivuxolimab in advanced cancers. Sequencing used immunoSEQ multiplex PCR; TCRdb keeps in-frame clones, though not all of them. The data hold some 83,000 clones, with about 89% observed a single time. Sequencing was performed on CD4+ or CD8+ T cells sorted from blood, taken in a trial of the OX40 agonist ivuxolimab. The receptors stem from an adult with an advanced solid tumor such as melanoma, head and neck, liver or kidney cancer. The CDR3 runs from the conserved cysteine through the conserved F or W. D genes are given only for firm matches. Only part of the rows carry a size: once, few, many, or a class if the clone is expanded.

abundance	v_gene	j_gene	d_gene	CDR3aa	CDR3nt
-	TRBV11-2	TRBJ1-6	-	CASSLRPAYSPLHF	TGTGCCAGCAGCTTACGTCCAGCTTATTCACCCCTCCACTTT
-	TRBV6-5	TRBJ1-6	TRBD1	CASGLGGQGNSPLHF	TGTGCCAGCGGACTAGGGGGACAGGGCAATTCACCCCTCCACTTT
-	TRBV5-1	TRBJ1-2	TRBD1	CASSLGTGGDLDRFYGYTF	TGCGCCAGCAGCTTGGGGACAGGGGGCGACCTGGACCGATTCTATGGCTACACCTTC
few	TRBV5-5	TRBJ1-2	TRBD1	CASSSTGQSYGYTF	TGTGCCAGCAGCTCCACGGGACAGTCCTATGGCTACACCTTC
-	TRBV18	TRBJ2-3	-	CASSFRRSTDTQYF	TGTGCCAGCTCCTTCCGGAGAAGCACAGATACGCAGTATTTT
few	TRBV4-1	TRBJ1-6	-	CASSQEYAQPLSSYNSPLHF	TGCGCCAGCAGCCAAGAATATGCACAGCCATTGAGCTCCTATAATTCACCCCTCCACTTT
-	TRBV11-2	TRBJ2-2	-	CASSRRAGELFF	TGTGCCAGCAGCCGGAGGGCCGGGGAGCTGTTTTTT
-	TRBV18	TRBJ2-7	-	CASSPPWYSYEQYF	TGTGCCAGCTCACCACCATGGTACTCCTACGAGCAGTACTTC
-	TRBV29-1	TRBJ2-1	TRBD2	CSTAGATSYNEQFF	TGCAGCACAGCGGGAGCGACCTCCTACAATGAGCAGTTCTTC
once	TRBV28	TRBJ2-3	-	CASSTRTLVAIPWAQYF	TGTGCCAGCAGTACAAGAACTCTAGTAGCGATTCCTTGGGCGCAGTATTTT
once	TRBV4-3	TRBJ2-7	-	CASSQDAVDSAGVQYF	TGCGCCAGCAGCCAAGATGCCGTCGACTCTGCCGGCGTGCAGTACTTC
-	TRBV5-1	TRBJ2-7	-	CASSLARDDEQYF	TGCGCCAGCAGCTTGGCCAGGGATGACGAGCAGTACTTC
once	TRBV5-1	TRBJ1-2	-	CASSLDNYGYTF	TGCGCCAGCAGCCTCGACAACTATGGCTACACCTTC
-	TRBV2	TRBJ2-3	TRBD1	CASSDRTGGTDTQYF	TGTGCCAGCAGTGATCGGACAGGGGGCACAGATACGCAGTATTTT
-	TRBV5-6	TRBJ2-5	-	CASSSRDVQYF	TGTGCCAGCAGCAGCCGGGACGTGCAATACTTC
-	TRBV5-4	TRBJ2-3	TRBD1	CASNQGALIDTQYF	TGTGCCAGCAACCAGGGGGCGTTAATAGATACGCAGTATTTT
-	TRBV30	TRBJ2-7	-	CAWRQVGPYEQYF	TGTGCCTGGCGACAGGTCGGACCCTACGAGCAGTACTTC
-	TRBV5-4	TRBJ1-1	-	CASSLESVTEAFF	TGTGCCAGCAGCTTGGAGTCAGTCACTGAAGCTTTCTTT
-	TRBV28	TRBJ2-2	-	CASSLDRATSGELFF	TGTGCCAGCAGTTTAGACAGGGCGACTAGCGGGGAGCTGTTTTTT
-	TRBV15	TRBJ2-7	TRBD1	CATKAGGYHEQYF	TGTGCCACCAAGGCAGGGGGATACCACGAGCAGTACTTC
once	TRBV7-2	TRBJ1-5	-	CASSLQAQRSQPQHF	TGTGCCAGCAGCTTACAGGCCCAGAGAAGTCAGCCCCAGCATTTT
-	TRBV6-1	TRBJ2-7	TRBD2	CASSVVSGTSYEQYF	TGTGCCAGCAGTGTCGTTAGCGGGACGTCCTACGAGCAGTACTTC
-	TRBV19	TRBJ1-2	-	CASSIEDLPYGYTF	TGTGCCAGTAGTATAGAAGATTTGCCCTATGGCTACACCTTC
-	TRBV27	TRBJ2-5	-	CASSSGQGETQYF	TGTGCCAGCAGTTCCGGACAAGGGGAGACCCAGTACTTC
-	TRBV7-9	TRBJ2-5	TRBD1	CASSLGDRGMETQYF	TGTGCCAGCAGCTTGGGGGACAGGGGAATGGAGACCCAGTACTTC
-	TRBV27	TRBJ1-4	-	CASSFERWAEKLFF	TGTGCCAGCAGTTTTGAAAGGTGGGCTGAAAAACTGTTTTTT
once	TRBV10-3	TRBJ2-7	-	CAISESHGGHEQYF	TGTGCCATCAGTGAGTCCCACGGGGGCCACGAGCAGTACTTC
once	TRBV19	TRBJ1-5	TRBD1	CASSSTQGARSNQPQHF	TGTGCCAGTAGTTCAACCCAGGGGGCGCGTAGCAATCAGCCCCAGCATTTT
-	TRBV19	TRBJ1-2	TRBD1	CASSRTGGAYGYTF	TGTGCCAGTAGTAGGACAGGGGGCGCCTATGGCTACACCTTC
-	TRBV11-2	TRBJ2-2	TRBD2	CASSLLAGGSTGELFF	TGTGCCAGCAGCTTACTAGCGGGAGGGTCAACCGGGGAGCTGTTTTTT
-	TRBV4-1	TRBJ2-5	-	CASSQRGKETQYF	TGCGCCAGCAGCCAAAGGGGTAAGGAGACCCAGTACTTC
once	TRBV4-2	TRBJ2-7	TRBD2	CASSQVLAGAYEQYF	TGTGCCAGCAGCCAAGTTCTAGCGGGGGCCTACGAGCAGTACTTC
-	TRBV4-3	TRBJ2-1	-	CASSVQFSYNEQFF	TGCGCCAGCAGTGTCCAGTTTTCCTACAATGAGCAGTTCTTC
few	TRBV9	TRBJ2-1	-	CASSVAQSTLYNEQFF	TGTGCCAGCAGCGTAGCTCAGAGTACGCTCTACAATGAGCAGTTCTTC
-	TRBV5-1	TRBJ2-1	-	CASSFGTVQNEQFF	TGCGCCAGCAGCTTTGGGACGGTGCAGAATGAGCAGTTCTTC
-	TRBV6-5	TRBJ1-1	-	CASSYPGPNTEAFF	TGTGCCAGCAGTTACCCAGGCCCGAACACTGAAGCTTTCTTT
once	TRBV19	TRBJ2-2	-	CASSQAPNTGELFF	TGTGCCAGTAGTCAGGCCCCGAACACCGGGGAGCTGTTTTTT
-	TRBV28	TRBJ2-7	TRBD1	CASSPQGVTSYEQYF	TGTGCCAGCAGTCCCCAGGGGGTTACCTCCTACGAGCAGTACTTC
-	TRBV5-8	TRBJ2-7	-	CASSFRGAHEQYF	TGTGCCAGCAGCTTTCGAGGGGCCCACGAGCAGTACTTC
-	TRBV29-1	TRBJ1-1	TRBD1	CSVVGQGLGTEAFF	TGCAGCGTTGTAGGACAGGGTTTAGGGACTGAAGCTTTCTTT